This T cell receptor (beta chain) appears in the sequencing data of a study of blood T cell repertoires in COVID-19. Study-level background: Donors in the United States, Italy and Spain gave samples during acute or convalescent COVID-19. PBMCs, B-cell-depleted T cells, or T cells provided the cDNA or gDNA that made up the material.

Germline lookup yields CDR1 LGHDT and CDR2 YNNKEL (reference sequence). The CDR3 totals 15 residues. Trimming removed 0 bases from V and 2 bases from J, with 5 bases in between. Per the original data handling: Reference gene primers were amplified, and this amplification served to estimate nucleated cell counts. Sequencing was performed with immunoSEQ multiplex PCR; in TCRdb, only in-frame clones are kept and a portion is missing. The DNA was the basis for D and trimming; V, J and clone size are from that table. This table has about 240,000 clones, around 85% appearing once. This clonotype originated in a man in his 60s with acute or convalescent COVID-19. The chain uses TRBV3-1 (or the pseudogene TRBV3-2) and TRBJ2-6; D is unclear. Specimen: peripheral blood. The CDR3 DNA sequence: TGTGCCAGCAGCCAAGATATAACTGGGGCCAACGTCCTGACTTTC. Its translation is CASSQDITGANVLTF.